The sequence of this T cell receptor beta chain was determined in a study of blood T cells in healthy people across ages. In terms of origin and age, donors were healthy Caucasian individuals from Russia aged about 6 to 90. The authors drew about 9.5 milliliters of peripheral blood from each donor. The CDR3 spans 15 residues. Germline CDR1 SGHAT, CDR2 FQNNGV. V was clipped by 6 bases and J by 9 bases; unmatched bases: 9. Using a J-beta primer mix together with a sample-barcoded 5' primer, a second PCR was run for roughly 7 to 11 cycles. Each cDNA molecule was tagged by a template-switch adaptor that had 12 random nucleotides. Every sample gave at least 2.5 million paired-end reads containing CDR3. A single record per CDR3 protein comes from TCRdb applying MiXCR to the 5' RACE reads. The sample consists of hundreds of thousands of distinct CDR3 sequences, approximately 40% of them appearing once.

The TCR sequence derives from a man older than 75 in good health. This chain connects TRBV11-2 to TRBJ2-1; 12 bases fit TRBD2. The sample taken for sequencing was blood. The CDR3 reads CASRPTSGGSGEQFF. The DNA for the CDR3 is TGTGCCAGCAGACCCACTAGCGGGGGGAGCGGTGAGCAGTTCTTC. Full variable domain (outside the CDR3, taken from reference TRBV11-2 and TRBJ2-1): EAGVAQSPRYKIIEKRQSVAFWCNPISGHATLYWYQQILGQGPKLLIQFQNNGVVDDSQLPKDRFSAERLKGVDSTLKIQPAKLEDSAVYLCASRPTSGGSGEQFFGPGTRLTVL.